Sequencing of this TCR beta chain was carried out in a study of T-cell reconstitution after alpha-beta-depleted transplantation in children. Study-wide results and limits: One year post-transplant, T-cell counts and diversity were largely derived from T cells produced anew.

The CDR3 loop spans 16 amino acids. V was shortened by 8 bases and J by 3 bases, with 23 bases between the two germline ends. Germline V lookup: CDR1 DFQATT, CDR2 SNEGSKA (reference sequence). This clonotype was seen a few times. Its matching antigen is unknown. Unique molecular identifiers were incorporated during preparation of the TCRbeta library. One entry per CDR3 protein results from TCRdb running MiXCR on the PCR reads. This sample yields 500,000 to 650,000 distinct CDR3 sequences, of which 10% to 15% are seen a single time; 2% to 2.5% belongs to the top ten. This receptor was taken from a male patient younger than 18 who had a stem cell transplant for acute myeloid leukemia, so the T cells may come from the graft donor. The sample consisted of PBMCs, mostly from graft donor cells, taken 360 days after TCRalphabeta/CD19-depleted stem cell transplant. The J gene is TRBJ2-1, the V gene TRBV20-1; D gene unclear. CDR3 residues: CSPDGSPGPLYNEQFF. CDR3 nucleotide sequence: TGCAGTCCCGACGGATCTCCGGGCCCTCTCTACAATGAGCAGTTCTTC.